The 23 T cell receptor beta chains given below trace back to one sample, sequenced in a study of cytomegalovirus exposure and HLA in healthy donors. The PCR contained 60 Vbeta and 13 Jbeta primers. Profiling relied on immunoSEQ multiplex PCR, and the TCRdb table lists in-frame clones only, not all of them. The sample yields about 110,000 clones, roughly 80% seen once. The sample taken for sequencing was PBMCs. Every receptor here comes from a woman in her twenties or thirties in good health and CMV-seronegative.

This clone was picked up a small number of times. The V gene is TRBV15, the J gene TRBJ2-7, with 9 nucleotides matching TRBD2. The CDR3 is 17 amino acids. The germline CDR1 and CDR2 sequences are LNHNV and YYDKDF (reference sequence). The V and J ends lost 3 bases and 0 bases, in that order; junction bases with no gene match: 9. CDR3 in amino acids: CATSSGLAGLISYEQYF. CDR3 nucleotide sequence: TGTGCCACCAGCAGCGGGCTAGCGGGATTGATCTCCTACGAGCAGTACTTC.

This clone was observed a handful of times. V is TRBV29-1 and J is TRBJ2-2, with a tentative D call TRBD2 (5 bases). Per germline, CDR1 SQVTM and CDR2 ANQGSEA. The CDR3 extends over 15 amino acids. V lost 3 bases and J 4 bases, leaving 15 bases between the germline ends. DNA of the CDR3: TGCAGCGTTGAGAGCCCCGGGGTAGGCACCGGGGAGCTGTTTTTT. This codes for CSVESPGVGTGELFF.

The rearrangement links TRBV7-2 to TRBJ2-1; D may be TRBD2 (7 bases). Germline CDR1 reads SGHTA; CDR2 reads FQGNSA. Trimming removed 1 base from V and 3 bases from J, with 10 bases in between. This CDR3 region has 15 residues. The CDR3 coding sequence is TGTGCCAGCAGCTTAGTGAGGGGGGGCTACAATGAGCAGTTCTTC. Encoded protein: CASSLVRGGYNEQFF.

This rearrangement joins TRBV14 to TRBJ1-1; D gene uncertain. CDR1 and CDR2 (germline): SGHDN, FVKESK. V was cut by 4 bases and J by 0 bases, with 6 bases left in between. The CDR3 covers 13 residues. CDR3 loop: CASSLSMNTEAFF. DNA for the CDR3: TGTGCCAGCAGCCTTAGCATGAACACTGAAGCTTTCTTT.

The chain carries TRBV30 and TRBJ1-2; D unclear. The CDR3 is made up of 11 amino acids. V gave up 3 bases and J gave up 1 base, with 3 bases separating them. The germline gives CDR1 GTSNPN, CDR2 SVGIG (reference sequence). DNA for the CDR3: TGTGCCTGGAGGCGTAACTATGGCTACACCTTC. It is translated as CAWRRNYGYTF.

The chain uses TRBV21-1 and TRBJ1-2; TRBD1 is the table's D call and was not checked against the DNA. TRBV21-1 is a documented pseudogene. There are 16 residues in the CDR3. CDR3 sequence reads: CASSKGSGNRNYGYTF. The CDR3 nucleotides are TGTGCCAGCAGCAAAGGGTCAGGTAACCGTAACTATGGCTACACCTTC.

The gene calls are TRBV4-3 and TRBJ1-1, with D unresolved. The V end was cut by 4 bases, the J end by 0 bases, with 15 bases between. The CDR3 totals 16 residues. Germline CDR1 is LGHNA and CDR2 is YSLEER. DNA of the CDR3: TGCGCCAGCAGCCTCTCGGACTTTGACATGAACACTGAAGCTTTCTTT. It encodes CASSLSDFDMNTEAFF.

This clone was recorded once. The chain carries TRBV5-1 and TRBJ1-2, with TRBD1 identical over 9 bases. Germline CDR1 and CDR2: SGHRS and YFSETQ. This CDR3 region has 16 residues. Germline trimming cut 4 bases from V and 2 bases from J; bases unmatched to any gene: 9. The CDR3 bases are TGCGCCAGCAGCCTGGGGAGAGGACAGGGGAACTATGGCTACACCTTC. Translating gives CASSLGRGQGNYGYTF.

J is TRBJ1-5 and V is TRBV7-9; D gene uncertain. The germline gives CDR1 SEHNR, CDR2 FQNEAQ (reference sequence). V was pared by 1 base and J by 2 bases, with 9 bases between. This CDR3 contains 15 residues. The CDR3 sequence is CASSLGPSGNQPQHF. As DNA, the CDR3 is TGTGCCAGCAGCTTAGGCCCAAGCGGCAATCAGCCCCAGCATTTT.

This chain joins TRBV6-5 and TRBJ2-2; maybe TRBD1 (6 bases). Germline V gene lookup returns CDR1 MNHEY and CDR2 SVGAGI. Deletions cut 2 bases from V and 4 bases from J, with 11 bases between. The CDR3 contains 15 residues. The DNA for the CDR3 is TGTGCCAGCAGTTACGTCAGGGGCGGCACCGGGGAGCTGTTTTTT. Its protein product is CASSYVRGGTGELFF.

This clone was observed a handful of times. The chain employs TRBV19 and TRBJ2-1, with 8 positions matching TRBD1. CDR3 length equals 13 residues. Germline V gives CDR1 LNHDA, CDR2 SQIVND (reference sequence). After removal of 4 bases from V and 8 bases from J, the junction contained 4 bases not matched to a gene. CDR3 loop: CASSRTGNHEQFF. In nucleotides, the CDR3 is TGTGCCAGTAGTAGGACAGGGAACCATGAGCAGTTCTTC.

The J gene is TRBJ1-3, the V gene TRBV10-3; tentatively, D is TRBD1 (5 bases). The CDR3 runs 18 residues. CDR1 and CDR2 (germline): ENHRY, SYGVKD. The V gene lost 4 bases and the J gene lost 0 bases, with 19 bases spanning the gap. Written as DNA, the CDR3 is TGTGCCATCAGTGGACTTTGGCAGGGATCGAACTCTGGAAACACCATATATTTT. It encodes CAISGLWQGSNSGNTIYF.

The rearrangement uses TRBV5-8 and TRBJ2-6, with D uncertain. The V and J ends lost 2 bases and 0 bases respectively, with 9 bases between them. This CDR3 is built from 16 residues. Germline V CDR1 and CDR2: SGHTS, YDEGEE. The DNA of the CDR3 is TGTGCCAGCAGCTTCGTGATACTCTCTGGGGCCAACGTCCTGACTTTC. As protein: CASSFVILSGANVLTF.

CDR3 amino acids: CASSYGQGQPQHF. CDR3 in DNA: TGTGCCAGCAGTTACGGCCAGGGTCAGCCCCAGCATTTT. The genes are TRBV6-5 and TRBJ1-5; D may be TRBD1 (5 bases). The germline gives CDR1 MNHEY, CDR2 SVGAGI. The germline V and J ends were trimmed by 2 bases and 6 bases, with 8 bases remaining between them. CDR3 length: 13 amino acids.

The chain combines TRBV4-3 with TRBJ2-1; 9 bases map to TRBD1. The V gene end was trimmed by 1 base and the J gene end by 6 bases; junction bases not matched to a gene: 1. This CDR3 comprises 14 residues. Looked up from germline, CDR1 is LGHNA and CDR2 is YSLEER. The DNA for the CDR3 is TGCGCCAGCAGCCAAGGGGACAGGGCCAATGAGCAGTTCTTC. Translation: CASSQGDRANEQFF.

This clone was counted once. The rearrangement uses TRBV7-9 and TRBJ2-7, with D unresolved. The CDR3 extends over 13 amino acids. V dropped 5 bases and J dropped 3 bases, with 11 bases sitting between them. Germline V gene data show CDR1 as SEHNR and CDR2 as FQNEAQ (reference sequence). DNA for the CDR3: TGTGCCAGCAGCCCCGCCAACAACTACGAGCAGTACTTC. It yields the protein CASSPANNYEQYF.

V usage is TRBV4-2 and J usage is TRBJ1-2; TRBD1 agrees at 7 bases. In germline, CDR1 is LGHNA, CDR2 YNFKEQ. The CDR3 contains 17 residues. J was trimmed by 5 bases and V by 0 bases; bases with no gene match: 12. The CDR3 loop is CASSQDLRAGTEYGYTF. CDR3 sequence (DNA): TGTGCCAGCAGCCAAGATTTGAGGGCGGGGACAGAGTATGGCTACACCTTC.

This chain connects TRBV4-1 to TRBJ1-2, with D perhaps matching TRBD1 (6 bases). The CDR3 covers 18 residues. Germline CDR1 reads MGHRA; CDR2 reads YSYEKL. V was shortened by 1 base and J by 0 bases, with 18 bases between the two germline ends. The CDR3 nucleotides read TGCGCCAGCAGCCAAGTTTTAAGTAGGGACATATCTAACTATGGCTACACCTTC. Encoded protein: CASSQVLSRDISNYGYTF.

The genes are TRBV19 and TRBJ2-5; no definite D call. This CDR3 comprises 13 residues. Germline values: CDR1 LNHDA, CDR2 SQIVND (reference sequence). Deletions cut 3 bases from V and 2 bases from J, with 7 bases between. The CDR3 loop is CASSIVRQETQYF. The CDR3 coding sequence is TGTGCCAGTAGTATCGTGCGGCAAGAGACCCAGTACTTC.

The V and J genes are TRBV25-1 and TRBJ2-1; 7 bases map to TRBD1. The CDR3 sequence is 15 residues long. Germline assignment: CDR1 MGHDK and CDR2 SYGVNS. V shed 5 bases, J shed 5 bases, and the junction held 9 bases outside the gene matches. This CDR3 is CASSSTKTGNNEQFF. The CDR3, as DNA: TGTGCCAGCAGTTCTACTAAGACAGGGAACAATGAGCAGTTCTTC.

This clone has just one count. V gene TRBV7-9 combines with J gene TRBJ1-2, with TRBD1 as a possible D gene (5 bases). The CDR3 length is 13 residues. Germline V CDR1 and CDR2: SEHNR, FQNEAQ (reference sequence). The germline V and J ends were trimmed by 5 bases and 4 bases, with 11 bases remaining between them. For the CDR3, the DNA is TGTGCCAGCAGCCCAGACAGTAGCTATGGCTACACCTTC. Its protein is CASSPDSSYGYTF.

This rearrangement joins TRBV7-8 to TRBJ2-3, with 7 bases lining up with TRBD2. CDR3 length: 14 residues. V lost 2 bases, J lost 1 base, and 0 bases stayed unmatched. CDR1 and CDR2 from the germline V gene are SGHVS and FQNEAQ. CDR3 protein: CASSLTSGTDTQYF. In DNA, the CDR3 is TGTGCCAGCAGCTTAACTAGCGGCACAGATACGCAGTATTTT.

This chain uses TRBV4-3 with TRBJ2-7, with 9 bases aligning to TRBD1. CDR1 is LGHNA and CDR2 is YSLEER in the germline V gene. The CDR3 is made up of 15 amino acids. After removal of 0 bases from V and 8 bases from J, the junction contained 8 bases not matched to a gene. The CDR3 protein is CASSQEKDRGSKQYF. The CDR3 DNA reads TGCGCCAGCAGCCAAGAAAAGGACAGGGGAAGTAAGCAGTACTTC.